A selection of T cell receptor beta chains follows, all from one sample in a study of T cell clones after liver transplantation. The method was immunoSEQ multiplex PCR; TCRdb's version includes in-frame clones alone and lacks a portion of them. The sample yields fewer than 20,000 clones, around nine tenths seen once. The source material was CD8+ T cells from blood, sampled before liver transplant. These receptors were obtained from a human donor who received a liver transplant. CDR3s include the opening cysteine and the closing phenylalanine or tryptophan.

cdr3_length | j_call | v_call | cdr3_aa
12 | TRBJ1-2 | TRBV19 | CASSIGRRISTF
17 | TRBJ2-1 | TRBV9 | CASSVDPIADSYNEQFF
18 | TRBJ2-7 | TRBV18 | CASSPEAQFSGSGDEQYF
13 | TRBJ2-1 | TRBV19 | CASSPGQGNEQFF
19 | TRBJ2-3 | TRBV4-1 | CASSQEGGTSGISTDTQYF
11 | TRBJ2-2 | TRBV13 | CASSVVGELFF
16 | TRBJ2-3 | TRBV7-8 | CASSLISGTSGDTQYF
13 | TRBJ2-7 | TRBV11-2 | CASSLERDYEQYF
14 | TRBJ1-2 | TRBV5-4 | CASSLDRQLYGYTF
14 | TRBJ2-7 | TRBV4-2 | CASSLSGSAYEQYF
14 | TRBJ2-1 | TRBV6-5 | CASESGKVSNEQFF
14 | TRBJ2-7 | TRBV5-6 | CASSLTGTTYEQYF
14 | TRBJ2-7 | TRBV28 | CASSSGTVTYEQYF
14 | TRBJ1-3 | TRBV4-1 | CASSLRASGNTIYF
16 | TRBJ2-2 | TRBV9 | CASSVGSLVNTGELFF
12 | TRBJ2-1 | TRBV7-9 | CASSQNKNEQFF
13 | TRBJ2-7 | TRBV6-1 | CASSEGWGFEQYF
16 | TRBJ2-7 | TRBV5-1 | CASSFGGLAASYEQYF
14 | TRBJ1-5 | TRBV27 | CASSWPREGQPQHF
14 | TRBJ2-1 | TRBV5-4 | CASSLISSYNEQFF
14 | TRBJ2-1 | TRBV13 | CASSRGRTYNEQFF
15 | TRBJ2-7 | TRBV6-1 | CASSPELAVNYEQYF
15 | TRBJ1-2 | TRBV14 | CASSQSPGTFYGYTF
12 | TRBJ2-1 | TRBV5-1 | CASSPSGNEQFF
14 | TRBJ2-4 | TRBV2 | CASRVRDGQNIQYF
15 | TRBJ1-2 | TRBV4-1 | CASSQGGAEGYGYTF
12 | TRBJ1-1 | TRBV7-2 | CASSRGFAEAFF
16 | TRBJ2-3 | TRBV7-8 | CASSLAPGLETDTQYF
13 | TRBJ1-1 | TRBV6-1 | CASCFQGSTEAFF
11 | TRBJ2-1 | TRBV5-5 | CASLFYNEQFF
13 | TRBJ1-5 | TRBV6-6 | CASCLSSNQPQHF
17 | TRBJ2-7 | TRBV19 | CASSHYPPQDYLYEQYF
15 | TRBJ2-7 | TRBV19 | CASTPAGGGSYEQYF
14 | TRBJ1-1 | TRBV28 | CASSFKGGGTEAFF
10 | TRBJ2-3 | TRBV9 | CASSGEAQYF
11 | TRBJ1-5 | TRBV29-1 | CSVGGDQPQHF
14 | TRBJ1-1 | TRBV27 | CASSPGQGWTEAFF
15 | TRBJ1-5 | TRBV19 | CASSISGYLNQPQHF